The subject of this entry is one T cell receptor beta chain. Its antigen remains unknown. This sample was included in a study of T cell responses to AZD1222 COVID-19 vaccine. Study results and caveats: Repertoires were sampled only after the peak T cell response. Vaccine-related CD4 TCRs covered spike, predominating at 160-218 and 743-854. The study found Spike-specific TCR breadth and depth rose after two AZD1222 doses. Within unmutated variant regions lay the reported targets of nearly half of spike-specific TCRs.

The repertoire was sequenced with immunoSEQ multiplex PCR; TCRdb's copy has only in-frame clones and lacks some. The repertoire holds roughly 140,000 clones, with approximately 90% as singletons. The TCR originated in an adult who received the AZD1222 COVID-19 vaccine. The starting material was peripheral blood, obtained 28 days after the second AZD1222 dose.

The CDR3 sequence: CATSRGSEAGLNIQYF. CDR3 bases: TGTGCCACCAGCAGAGGTTCTGAGGCGGGGCTGAACATTCAGTACTTC. This chain uses TRBV15 with TRBJ2-4; a possible D gene is TRBD2 (6 bases). Germline V gene sequence: CDR1 LNHNV, CDR2 YYDKDF (reference sequence). Trimming stripped 1 base from V and 7 bases from J, with 17 bases between. This CDR3 contains 16 residues.